Shown below are 10 T cell receptor beta chains from a single sample sequenced in a study of cytomegalovirus exposure and HLA in healthy donors. A multiplex PCR was run with 60 Vbeta primers and 13 Jbeta primers. Sequenced by immunoSEQ multiplex PCR; TCRdb stores in-frame clones only, minus some. The table shows 35,000 to 55,000 clones, with 55% to 75% occurring only once. The specimen sequenced was PBMCs. These receptors originate from a woman in her twenties or thirties in good health and CMV-seronegative.

A word on this clone: The identical CDR3 is also encoded by other nucleotide sequences in the sample. The chain has TRBV6-4 and TRBJ2-3; 11 nucleotides align to TRBD2. This CDR3 is built from 15 residues. V trimming: 0 bases; J trimming: 4 bases; junction bases outside the gene matches: 0. Germline V gene lookup returns CDR1 MRHNA and CDR2 SNTAGT. The CDR3 protein is CASSDSSGGADTQYF. The CDR3 DNA reads TGTGCCAGCAGTGACTCTAGCGGGGGGGCAGATACGCAGTATTTT.

The chain couples TRBV18 to TRBJ1-1; possible D gene TRBD1, 5 bases. Germline CDR1 and CDR2: KGHSH and LQKENI. The CDR3 runs 15 residues. The germline V and J ends were trimmed by 2 bases and 11 bases, with 21 bases remaining between them. The CDR3 sequence is CASSPFDGRERSAFF. As DNA, the CDR3 is TGTGCCAGCTCACCATTCGACGGCAGGGAAAGGTCGGCTTTCTTT.

The chain employs TRBV2 and TRBJ1-1; TRBD1 matches 8 bases. CDR3 length: 13 amino acids. Germline V gene sequence: CDR1 SNHLY, CDR2 FYNNEI. Trimming took 7 bases from V and 7 from J; bases not matched to a gene: 8. The CDR3 is CASNGQGFIEAFF. DNA for the CDR3: TGTGCCAGCAATGGACAGGGATTTATTGAAGCTTTCTTT.

This sequence joins TRBV7-8 and TRBJ2-3, with 12 nucleotides matching TRBD2. CDR3 length: 15 amino acids. Trimming took 5 bases from V and 4 from J; bases not matched to a gene: 4. Per germline, CDR1 SGHVS and CDR2 FQNEAQ. As DNA, the CDR3 is TGTGCCAGCAGCCCCGGACTAGCGGGGCCAGATACGCAGTATTTT. It specifies CASSPGLAGPDTQYF. Complete variable domain (other parts from reference TRBV7-8 and TRBJ2-3): GAGVSQSPRYKVAKRGQDVALRCDPISGHVSLFWYQQALGQGPEFLTYFQNEAQLDKSGLPSDRFFAERPEGSVSTLKIQRTQQEDSAVYLCASSPGLAGPDTQYFGPGTRLTVL.

This sequence joins TRBV19 and TRBJ2-7; D is possibly TRBD1 (6 bases). Between the trimmed V and J ends, which lost 3 bases and 3 bases, there was a span of 12 bases. CDR1 LNHDA and CDR2 SQIVND come from the germline V gene (reference sequence). CDR3 length: 14 amino acids. The CDR3 is CASSIRDTDYEQYF. Written as DNA, the CDR3 is TGTGCCAGTAGTATCAGGGACACAGACTACGAGCAGTACTTC.

This chain links TRBV5-1 with TRBJ2-4, with a weak D call TRBD2 (7 bases). CDR3 size: 20 residues. The germline CDR1 and CDR2 sequences are SGHRS and YFSETQ. The V and J ends lost 7 bases and 0 bases respectively, with 29 bases between them. In DNA form, the CDR3 reads TGCGCCAGCCTGACAGCTCGGGGTAGGGGGGGCTTCCCAGCCAAAAACATTCAGTACTTC. Amino acid sequence: CASLTARGRGGFPAKNIQYF.

A few counts support this clone. The rearrangement uses TRBV2 and TRBJ1-2; TRBD1 is a possible D gene (6 bases). The germline gives CDR1 SNHLY, CDR2 FYNNEI. V was trimmed by 10 bases and J by 8 bases, leaving 14 bases between them. The CDR3 loop spans 11 amino acids. The CDR3 loop is CATQGRGGYTF. The DNA for the CDR3 is TGTGCCACGCAGGGGAGGGGAGGCTACACCTTC.

This clone was picked up a small number of times. V usage is TRBV4-2 and J usage is TRBJ1-5; D is uncertain. This CDR3 comprises 17 residues. V lost 0 bases to trimming and J lost 0 bases, with 12 bases between them. Germline V CDR1 and CDR2: LGHNA, YNFKEQ. CDR3 DNA sequence: TGTGCCAGCAGCCAAGATATGGAGGCAAATAGCAATCAGCCCCAGCATTTT. Translated: CASSQDMEANSNQPQHF.

The chain employs TRBV5-6 and TRBJ2-5; a weak D match, TRBD2 (7 bases). The CDR3 covers 16 residues. With 5 bases removed from V and 2 bases from J, the gap between germline ends came to 19 bases. Germline values: CDR1 SGHDT, CDR2 YYEEEE. The CDR3 protein is CASSRIRGGKQETQYF. DNA for the CDR3: TGTGCCAGCAGTCGGATTAGGGGGGGCAAGCAAGAGACCCAGTACTTC.

This sequence joins TRBV2 and TRBJ1-6; 12 positions agree with TRBD1. V was clipped by 7 bases and J by 13 bases; unmatched bases: 5. The CDR3 is 13 residues long. CDR1 SNHLY and CDR2 FYNNEI come from the germline V gene. The CDR3 DNA reads as TGTGCCAGCAACCGGGACAGGGGGCATCCCCTCCACTTT. As protein: CASNRDRGHPLHF. The full variable domain, its missing parts supplied by reference TRBV2 and TRBJ1-6, is EPEVTQTPSHQVTQMGQEVILRCVPISNHLYFYWYRQILGQKVEFLVSFYNNEISEKSEIFDDQFSVERPDGSNFTLKIRSTKLEDSAMYFCASNRDRGHPLHFGNGTRLTVT.